This TCR beta chain was identified in a study of blood T cell repertoires in COVID-19. The table came from immunoSEQ multiplex PCR; TCRdb's copy has only in-frame clones and leaves some out. This sample carries about 31,000 clones, around 90% of them seen once, and the ten largest clones take around 0.55%. Germline V gives CDR1 ENHRY, CDR2 SYGVKD. The CDR3 has 16 amino acids. V was clipped by 2 bases and J by 4 bases, with 17 bases between them. This TCR came from a woman aged 40 to 50 with active or convalescent COVID-19. Sequences were obtained from peripheral blood. The rearrangement uses TRBV10-3 and TRBJ1-2, with D possibly being TRBD1 (5 bases). The CDR3 is CAISEAGAASGYGYTF. CDR3 DNA sequence: TGTGCCATCAGTGAGGCTGGGGCAGCCTCGGGCTATGGCTACACCTTC.